These 9 T cell receptor beta chains came from one sample sequenced in a study of blood T cell repertoires in COVID-19 (dated by TCRdb to the early 2020s). Receptors were amplified or captured by the immunoSEQ multiplex PCR assay. TCRdb stores this immuneACCESS table with in-frame sequences only. Part of the clones is absent; in the studies checked, under half of the shortfall reflects unresolved V genes, and no reason is known for the rest. This sample has 45,000 to 70,000 clones in its table, and roughly 87% of those were observed once. Around 22% of the sample lies in the top ten. Material for sequencing was peripheral blood. These receptors all stem from an older woman with acute or convalescent COVID-19.

The genes are TRBV6-5 and TRBJ1-1; D is possibly TRBD1 (5 bases). CDR3 length equals 13 residues. Germline V gene data show CDR1 as MNHEY and CDR2 as SVGAGI. The V gene lost 10 bases and the J gene lost 4 bases, with 16 bases spanning the gap. The CDR3 coding sequence is TGTGCCACCGCCCTGAAGGGGTTCACTGAAGCTTTCTTT. Its protein product is CATALKGFTEAFF.

The rearrangement uses TRBV18 and TRBJ1-5, with D possibly TRBD1 on 5 matching bases. The germline V gene has CDR1 KGHSH and CDR2 LQKENI. CDR3 length: 17 residues. The V end lost 3 bases, the J end lost 1 base, and 16 bases lay between the germline ends. Here the CDR3 reads CASSPGGDYTSNQPQHF. CDR3 bases: TGTGCCAGCTCACCTGGCGGGGACTATACCAGCAATCAGCCCCAGCATTTT.

The V and J genes are TRBV7-2 and TRBJ2-7; D possibly corresponds to TRBD2 (6 bases). This CDR3 has 15 residues. Per the germline V gene, CDR1 is SGHTA and CDR2 is FQGNSA. V lost 5 bases and J 0 bases, leaving 14 bases between the germline ends. CDR3 residues: CASSVTAGPSYEQYF. CDR3 in DNA: TGTGCCAGCAGCGTAACCGCGGGGCCCTCCTACGAGCAGTACTTC.

This clone appeared a single time. J is TRBJ2-1 and V is TRBV7-8, with D maybe TRBD2 (6 bases). In germline, CDR1 is SGHVS, CDR2 FQNEAQ. Trimming removed 5 bases at V and 8 bases at J, with 19 bases between. The CDR3 length is 15 residues. CDR3 amino acids: CASSLRDWGFYEQFF. For the CDR3, the DNA is TGTGCCAGCAGCCTCCGGGACTGGGGGTTTTATGAGCAGTTCTTC. Variable domain in full (rest from reference TRBV7-8 and TRBJ2-1): GAGVSQSPRYKVAKRGQDVALRCDPISGHVSLFWYQQALGQGPEFLTYFQNEAQLDKSGLPSDRFFAERPEGSVSTLKIQRTQQEDSAVYLCASSLRDWGFYEQFFGPGTRLTVL.

This chain connects TRBV5-1 to TRBJ1-2; no clear D. The germline V gene has CDR1 SGHRS and CDR2 YFSETQ. The CDR3 covers 12 residues. Trimming removed 4 bases from V and 4 bases from J, with 8 bases in between. The CDR3 nucleotides are TGCGCCAGCAGCCCGGAGCCCTATGGCTACACCTTC. This gives the protein CASSPEPYGYTF.

This rearrangement joins TRBV12-5 to TRBJ1-5, with TRBD1 matching over 10 bases. The CDR3 spans 16 residues. Germline V lookup: CDR1 LGHNT, CDR2 FRNRAP. After removal of 6 bases from V and 7 bases from J, the junction contained 12 bases not matched to a gene. This chain's CDR3 is CASGLWDRGVRQPQHF. The CDR3, as DNA: TGTGCTAGTGGCCTGTGGGACAGGGGAGTGCGGCAGCCCCAGCATTTT. Full variable domain (missing parts from reference TRBV12-5 and TRBJ1-5): DARVTQTPRHKVTEMGQEVTMRCQPILGHNTVFWYRQTMMQGLELLAYFRNRAPLDDSGMPKDRFSAEMPDATLATLKIQPSEPRDSAVYFCASGLWDRGVRQPQHFGDGTRLSIL.

This chain uses TRBV5-1 with TRBJ2-5; 11 nucleotides line up with TRBD2. V gave up 0 bases and J gave up 5 bases; unmatched junction bases: 9. The germline CDR1 and CDR2 sequences are SGHRS and YFSETQ. There are 17 residues in the CDR3. The CDR3 loop reads CASSLAASGGQRETQYF. CDR3 in DNA: TGCGCCAGCAGCTTGGCGGCTAGCGGGGGGCAGAGGGAGACCCAGTACTTC.

CDR3 coding DNA: TGCGCCAGCAGTCACCCGGGACAGAGGTCGGGTAACTATGGCTACACCTTC. Amino acids: CASSHPGQRSGNYGYTF. The chain employs TRBV23-1 and TRBJ1-2; 7 bases align to TRBD1. TRBV23-1 is noted as an ORF with a role that remains uncertain. The CDR3 totals 17 residues. The J segment lost 1 base and the V segment lost 3 bases, leaving 11 bases of the junction unmatched.

The chain has TRBV4-3 and TRBJ1-2, with 7 bases aligning to TRBD1. The CDR3 spans 16 residues. Germline CDR1 is LGHNA and CDR2 is YSLEER. Trimming removed 0 bases from V and 7 bases from J; junction bases left unmatched: 11. CDR3 nucleotides: TGCGCCAGCAGCCAAGACGGGGACAGCCGATTAACTGGCTACACCTTC. Its protein is CASSQDGDSRLTGYTF.